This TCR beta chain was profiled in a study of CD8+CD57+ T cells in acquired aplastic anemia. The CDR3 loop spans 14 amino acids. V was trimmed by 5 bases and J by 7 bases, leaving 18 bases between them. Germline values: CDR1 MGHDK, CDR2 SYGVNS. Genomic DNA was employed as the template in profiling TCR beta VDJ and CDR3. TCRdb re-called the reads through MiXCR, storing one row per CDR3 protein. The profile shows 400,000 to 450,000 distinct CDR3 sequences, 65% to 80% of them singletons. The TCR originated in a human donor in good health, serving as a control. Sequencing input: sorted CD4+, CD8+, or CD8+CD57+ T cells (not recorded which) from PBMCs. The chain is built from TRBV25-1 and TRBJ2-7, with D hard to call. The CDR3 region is CASSTMAVGREQYF. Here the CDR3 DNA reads TGTGCCAGCAGTACGATGGCCGTAGGACGTGAGCAGTACTTC.